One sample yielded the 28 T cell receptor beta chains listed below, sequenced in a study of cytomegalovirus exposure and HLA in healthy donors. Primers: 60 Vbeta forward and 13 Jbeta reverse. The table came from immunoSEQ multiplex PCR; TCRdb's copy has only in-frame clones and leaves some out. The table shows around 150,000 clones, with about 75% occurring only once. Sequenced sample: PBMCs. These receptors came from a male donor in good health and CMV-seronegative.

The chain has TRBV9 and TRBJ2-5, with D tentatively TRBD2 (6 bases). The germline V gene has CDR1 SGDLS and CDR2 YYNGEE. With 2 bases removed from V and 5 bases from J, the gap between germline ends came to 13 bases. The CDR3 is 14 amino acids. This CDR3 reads CASSVRSGGETQYF. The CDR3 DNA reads TGTGCCAGCAGCGTTCGGTCCGGAGGGGAGACCCAGTACTTC.

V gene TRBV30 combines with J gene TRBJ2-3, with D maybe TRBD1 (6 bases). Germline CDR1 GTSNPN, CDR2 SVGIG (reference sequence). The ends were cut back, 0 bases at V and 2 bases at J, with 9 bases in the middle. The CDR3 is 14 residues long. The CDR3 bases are TGTGCCTGGAGTGTAGGGGGTTACACAGATACGCAGTATTTT. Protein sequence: CAWSVGGYTDTQYF.

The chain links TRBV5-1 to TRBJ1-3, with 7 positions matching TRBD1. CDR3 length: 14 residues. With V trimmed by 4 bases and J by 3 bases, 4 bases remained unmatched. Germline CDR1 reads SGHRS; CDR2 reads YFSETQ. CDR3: CASSPGQFGNTIYF. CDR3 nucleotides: TGCGCCAGCAGCCCGGGACAGTTTGGAAACACCATATATTTT.

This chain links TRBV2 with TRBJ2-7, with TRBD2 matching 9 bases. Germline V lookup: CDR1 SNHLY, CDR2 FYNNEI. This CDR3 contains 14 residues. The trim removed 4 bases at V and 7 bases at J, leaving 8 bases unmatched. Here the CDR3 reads CASSVREGLGEQYF. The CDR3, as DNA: TGTGCCAGCAGTGTGCGGGAGGGCCTCGGGGAGCAGTACTTC.

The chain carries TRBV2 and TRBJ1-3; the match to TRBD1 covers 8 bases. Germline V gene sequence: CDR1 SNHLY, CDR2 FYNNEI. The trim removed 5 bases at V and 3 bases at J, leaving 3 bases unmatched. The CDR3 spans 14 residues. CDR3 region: CASSRTGLGNTIYF. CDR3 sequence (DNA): TGTGCCAGCAGTCGGACAGGGCTTGGAAACACCATATATTTT.

The DNA of the CDR3 is TGTGCCAGCAGCTTAAGAGCGGGAGGGCCGAGCTCCTACAATGAGCAGTTCTTC. This gives the protein CASSLRAGGPSSYNEQFF. The rearrangement links TRBV7-3 to TRBJ2-1, with TRBD2 matching over 10 bases. CDR3 length: 18 amino acids. Per the germline V gene, CDR1 is SGHTA and CDR2 is FQGTGA. Trimming cost V 1 base and J 0 bases; bases outside gene matches: 6.

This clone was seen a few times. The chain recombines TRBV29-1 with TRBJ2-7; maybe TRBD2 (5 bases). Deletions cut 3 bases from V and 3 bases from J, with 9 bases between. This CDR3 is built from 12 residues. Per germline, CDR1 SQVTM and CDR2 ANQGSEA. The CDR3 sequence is CSVEAAGYEQYF. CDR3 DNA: TGCAGCGTTGAGGCGGCGGGCTACGAGCAGTACTTC.

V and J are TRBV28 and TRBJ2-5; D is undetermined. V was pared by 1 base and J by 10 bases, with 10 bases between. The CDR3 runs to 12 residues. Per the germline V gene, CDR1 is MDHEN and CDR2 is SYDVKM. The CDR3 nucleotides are TGTGCCAGCAGTTTATCCGTCCCAGGCCAGTACTTC. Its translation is CASSLSVPGQYF.

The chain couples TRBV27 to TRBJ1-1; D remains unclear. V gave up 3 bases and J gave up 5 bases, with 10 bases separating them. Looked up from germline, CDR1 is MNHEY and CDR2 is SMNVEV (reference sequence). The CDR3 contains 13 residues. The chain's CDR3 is CASSFGPGTEAFF. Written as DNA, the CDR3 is TGTGCCAGCAGTTTTGGGCCGGGGACTGAAGCTTTCTTT.

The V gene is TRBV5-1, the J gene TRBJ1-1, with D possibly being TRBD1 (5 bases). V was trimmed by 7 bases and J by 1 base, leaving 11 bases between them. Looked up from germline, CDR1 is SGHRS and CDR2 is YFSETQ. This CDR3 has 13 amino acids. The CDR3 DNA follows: TGCGCCAGCCTCTTGACAGAGAACACTGAAGCTTTCTTT. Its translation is CASLLTENTEAFF.

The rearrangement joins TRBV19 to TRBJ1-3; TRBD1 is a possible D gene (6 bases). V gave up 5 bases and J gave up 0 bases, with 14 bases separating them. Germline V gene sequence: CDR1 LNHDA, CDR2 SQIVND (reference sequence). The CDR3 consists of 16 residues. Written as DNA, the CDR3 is TGTGCCAGTAGTTCGCCAGGGGCCTCCTCTGGAAACACCATATATTTT. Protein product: CASSSPGASSGNTIYF.

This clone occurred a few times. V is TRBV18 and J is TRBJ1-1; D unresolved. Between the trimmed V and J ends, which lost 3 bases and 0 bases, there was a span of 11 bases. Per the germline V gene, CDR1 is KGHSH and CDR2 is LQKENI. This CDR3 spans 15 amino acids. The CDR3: CASSPYVTVNTEAFF. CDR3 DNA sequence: TGTGCCAGCTCACCCTATGTGACTGTGAACACTGAAGCTTTCTTT.

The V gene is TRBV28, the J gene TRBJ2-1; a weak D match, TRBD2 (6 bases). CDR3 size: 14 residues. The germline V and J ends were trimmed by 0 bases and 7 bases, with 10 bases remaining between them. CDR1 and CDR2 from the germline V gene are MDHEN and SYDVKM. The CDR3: CASSLWRGGNEQFF. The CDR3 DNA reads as TGTGCCAGCAGTTTATGGCGGGGCGGTAATGAGCAGTTCTTC.

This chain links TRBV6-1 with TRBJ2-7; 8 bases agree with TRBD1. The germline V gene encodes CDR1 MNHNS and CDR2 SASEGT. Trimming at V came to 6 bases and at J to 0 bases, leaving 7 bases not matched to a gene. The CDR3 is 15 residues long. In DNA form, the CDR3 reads TGTGCCAGCAGAGGACAGGGATTAAGCTCCTACGAGCAGTACTTC. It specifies CASRGQGLSSYEQYF.

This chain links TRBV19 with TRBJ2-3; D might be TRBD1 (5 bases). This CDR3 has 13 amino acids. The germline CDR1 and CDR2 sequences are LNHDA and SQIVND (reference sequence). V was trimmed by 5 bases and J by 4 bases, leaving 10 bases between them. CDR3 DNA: TGTGCCAGTAGTGCGCAGGGCCCAGATACGCAGTATTTT. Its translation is CASSAQGPDTQYF.

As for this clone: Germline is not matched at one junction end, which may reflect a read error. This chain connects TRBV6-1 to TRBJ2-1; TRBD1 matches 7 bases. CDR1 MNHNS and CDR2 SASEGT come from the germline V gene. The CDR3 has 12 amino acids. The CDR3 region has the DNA TGTGCCAGCAGTGAAGGGGACAGAACGCGGCTCTTC. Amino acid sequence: CASSEGDRTRLF.

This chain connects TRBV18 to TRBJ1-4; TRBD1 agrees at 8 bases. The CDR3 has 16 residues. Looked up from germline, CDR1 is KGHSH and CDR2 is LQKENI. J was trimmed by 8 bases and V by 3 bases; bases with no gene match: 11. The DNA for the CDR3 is TGTGCCAGCTCACCTGGGAGCGACAGGGGAGCAGAAAAACTGTTTTTT. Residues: CASSPGSDRGAEKLFF.

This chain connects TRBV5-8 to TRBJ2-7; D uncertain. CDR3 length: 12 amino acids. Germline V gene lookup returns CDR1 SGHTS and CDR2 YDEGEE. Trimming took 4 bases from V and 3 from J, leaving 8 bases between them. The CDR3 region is CASSPNFYEQYF. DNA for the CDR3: TGTGCCAGCAGCCCCAACTTCTACGAGCAGTACTTC.

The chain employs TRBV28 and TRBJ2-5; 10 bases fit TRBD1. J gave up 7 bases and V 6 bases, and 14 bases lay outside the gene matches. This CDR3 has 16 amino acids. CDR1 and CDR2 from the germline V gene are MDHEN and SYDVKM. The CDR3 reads CASSLPGTGVLGTQYF. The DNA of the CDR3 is TGTGCCAGCAGCTTACCCGGGACAGGGGTTTTAGGGACCCAGTACTTC.

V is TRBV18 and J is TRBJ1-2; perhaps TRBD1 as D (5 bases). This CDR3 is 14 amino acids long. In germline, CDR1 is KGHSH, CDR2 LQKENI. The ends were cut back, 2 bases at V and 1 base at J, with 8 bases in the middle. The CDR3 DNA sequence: TGTGCCAGCTCACCATCTCAGGGTAACTATGGCTACACCTTC. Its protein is CASSPSQGNYGYTF.

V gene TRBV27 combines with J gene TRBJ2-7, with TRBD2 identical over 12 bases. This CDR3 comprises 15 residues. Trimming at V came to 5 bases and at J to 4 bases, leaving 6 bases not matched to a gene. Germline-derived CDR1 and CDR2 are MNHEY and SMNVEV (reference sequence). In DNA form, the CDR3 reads TGTGCCAGCAGTAAGACTAGCGGGGGATTATACGAGCAGTACTTC. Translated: CASSKTSGGLYEQYF.

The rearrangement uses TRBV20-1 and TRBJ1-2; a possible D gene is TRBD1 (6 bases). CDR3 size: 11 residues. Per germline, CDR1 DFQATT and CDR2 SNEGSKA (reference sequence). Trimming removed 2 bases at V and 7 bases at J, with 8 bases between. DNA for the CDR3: TGCAGTGCTAGACAGGGGAGTGGCTACACCTTC. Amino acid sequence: CSARQGSGYTF.

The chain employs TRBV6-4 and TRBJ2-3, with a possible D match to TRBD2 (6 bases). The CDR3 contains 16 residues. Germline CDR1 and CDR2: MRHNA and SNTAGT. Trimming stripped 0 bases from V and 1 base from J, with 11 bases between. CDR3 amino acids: CASSDSGGKGTDTQYF. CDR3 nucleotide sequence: TGTGCCAGCAGTGACTCTGGCGGGAAGGGCACAGATACGCAGTATTTT.

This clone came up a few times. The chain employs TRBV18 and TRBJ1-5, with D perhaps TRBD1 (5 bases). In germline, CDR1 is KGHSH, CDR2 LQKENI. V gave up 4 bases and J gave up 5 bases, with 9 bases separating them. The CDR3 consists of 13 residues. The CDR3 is CASSQGKDQPQHF. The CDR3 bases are TGTGCCAGCTCACAGGGGAAGGATCAGCCCCAGCATTTT. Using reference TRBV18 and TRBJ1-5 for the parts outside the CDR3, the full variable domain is NAGVMQNPRHLVRRRGQEARLRCSPMKGHSHVYWYRQLPEEGLKFMVYLQKENIIDESGMPKERFSAEFPKEGPSILRIQQVVRGDSAAYFCASSQGKDQPQHFGDGTRLSIL.

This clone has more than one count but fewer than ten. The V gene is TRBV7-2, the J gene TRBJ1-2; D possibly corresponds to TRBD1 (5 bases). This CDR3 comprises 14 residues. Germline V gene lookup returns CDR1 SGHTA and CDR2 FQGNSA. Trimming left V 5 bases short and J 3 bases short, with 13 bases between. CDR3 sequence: CASSPWGDDYGYTF. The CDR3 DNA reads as TGTGCCAGCAGCCCCTGGGGGGATGACTATGGCTACACCTTC.

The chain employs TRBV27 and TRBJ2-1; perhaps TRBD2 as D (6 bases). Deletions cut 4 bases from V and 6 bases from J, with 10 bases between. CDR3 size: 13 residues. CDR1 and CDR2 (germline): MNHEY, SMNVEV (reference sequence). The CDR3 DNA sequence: TGTGCCAGCAGTTGGGCCGGGGGCAATGAGCAGTTCTTC. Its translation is CASSWAGGNEQFF.

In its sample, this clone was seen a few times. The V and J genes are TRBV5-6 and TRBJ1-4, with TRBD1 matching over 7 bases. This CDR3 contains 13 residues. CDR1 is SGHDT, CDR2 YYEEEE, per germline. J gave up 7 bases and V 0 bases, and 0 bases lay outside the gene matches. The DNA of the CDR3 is TGTGCCAGCAGCTTGGACAGGGGTGAAAAACTGTTTTTT. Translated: CASSLDRGEKLFF. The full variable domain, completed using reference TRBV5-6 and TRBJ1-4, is DAGVTQSPTHLIKTRGQQVTLRCSPKSGHDTVSWYQQALGQGPQFIFQYYEEEERQRGNFPDRFSGHQFPNYSSELNVNALLLGDSALYLCASSLDRGEKLFFGSGTQLSVL.

CDR3 bases: TGCGCCAGCACTCCGGGACTAGGTATGGGCGGTGGCACAGATACGCAGTATTTT. It specifies CASTPGLGMGGGTDTQYF. The chain is built from TRBV5-1 and TRBJ2-3, with 8 bases lining up with TRBD2. CDR1 SGHRS and CDR2 YFSETQ come from the germline V gene. CDR3 length: 18 residues. V dropped 6 bases and J dropped 1; count of bases not matched to a gene: 16.